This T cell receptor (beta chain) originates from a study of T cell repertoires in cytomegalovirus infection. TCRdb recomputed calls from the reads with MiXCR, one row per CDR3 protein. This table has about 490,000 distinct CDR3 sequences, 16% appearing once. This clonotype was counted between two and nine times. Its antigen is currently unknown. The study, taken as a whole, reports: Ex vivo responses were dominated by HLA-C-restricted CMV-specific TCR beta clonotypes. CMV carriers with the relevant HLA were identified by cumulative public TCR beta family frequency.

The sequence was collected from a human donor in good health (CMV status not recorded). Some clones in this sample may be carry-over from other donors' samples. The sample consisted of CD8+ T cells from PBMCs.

The CDR3 loop reads CASSEEASSNLFF. The CDR3, as DNA: TGTGCCAGCAGCGAGGAGGCCAGTAGTAATCTGTTTTTT. The V gene is TRBV5-5, the J gene TRBJ1-4; no reliable D call. The ends were cut back, 4 bases at V and 14 bases at J, with 18 bases in the middle. The CDR3 loop spans 13 amino acids. CDR1 is SGHKS and CDR2 is YYEKEE in the germline V gene (reference sequence). The entire variable domain, with the rest obtained from reference TRBV5-5 and TRBJ1-4, is as follows: DAGVTQSPTHLIKTRGQQVTLRCSPISGHKSVSWYQQVLGQGPQFIFQYYEKEERGRGNFPDRFSARQFPNYSSELNVNALLLGDSALYLCASSEEASSNLFFGSGTQLSVL.